These 6 T cell receptor beta chains share one sample of origin, sequenced in a study of shared clonotypes between healthy human individuals. Naive CD8 cells comprised CD45RO-negative, CCR7-positively selected cells, excluding terminally differentiated effector memory CD45RA+ cells. Only in-frame clones appear in the TCRdb table, and some are missing; sequencing was by immunoSEQ multiplex PCR. The sample includes 550,000 to 600,000 clones, more than 95% seen only once; the top ten take approximately 0.3%. Sequenced: naive CD8+ T cells sorted from blood. These TCRs come from a man aged 25-45 years in good health.

The gene calls are TRBV5-1 and TRBJ2-7, with 7 nucleotides matching TRBD1. CDR1 is SGHRS and CDR2 is YFSETQ in the germline V gene. Trimming cost V 2 bases and J 2 bases; bases outside gene matches: 4. CDR3 size: 14 residues. This chain's CDR3 is CASSFEGATYEQYF. The CDR3 nucleotides are TGCGCCAGCAGCTTTGAGGGGGCTACCTACGAGCAGTACTTC.

The chain has TRBV10-1 and TRBJ2-3; D is perhaps TRBD1 (5 bases). This CDR3 comprises 17 residues. CDR1 and CDR2 (germline): WNHNN, SYGVQD (reference sequence). Trimming removed 0 bases at V and 0 bases at J, with 13 bases between. CDR3 DNA: TGCGCCAGCAGTGAGTCCTCGACAGTCCCTAGCACAGATACGCAGTATTTT. Translated: CASSESSTVPSTDTQYF.

This clone is a singleton in its sample. The chain links TRBV7-9 to TRBJ2-1, with no clear D. V was trimmed by 5 bases and J by 6 bases, leaving 11 bases between them. Germline loops: CDR1 SEHNR, CDR2 FQNEAQ (reference sequence). CDR3 length: 13 residues. The DNA of the CDR3 is TGTGCCAGCAGCCTTCCCCAACCCAATGAGCAGTTCTTC. Translated: CASSLPQPNEQFF.

The chain has TRBV7-2 and TRBJ2-7, with 8 bases identical to TRBD2. The CDR3 is made up of 13 amino acids. After removal of 10 bases from V and 4 bases from J, the junction contained 9 bases not matched to a gene. Germline assignment: CDR1 SGHTA and CDR2 FQGNSA. CDR3 nucleotide sequence: TGTGCCACACAGCGGGAGTACAAGTACGAGCAGTACTTC. Protein product: CATQREYKYEQYF.

The chain has TRBV5-1 and TRBJ2-5; TRBD1 aligns across 12 bases. The trim removed 3 bases at V and 4 bases at J, leaving 13 bases unmatched. The CDR3 covers 18 residues. Per the germline V gene, CDR1 is SGHRS and CDR2 is YFSETQ. The CDR3 DNA reads as TGCGCCAGCAGCTATTATTCGATGGGACAGGGGGCTCGAGAGACCCAGTACTTC. Translating it yields CASSYYSMGQGARETQYF.

The chain carries TRBV7-9 and TRBJ2-2; D is ambiguous. V dropped 3 bases and J dropped 6 bases, with 5 bases sitting between them. Germline V lookup: CDR1 SEHNR, CDR2 FQNEAQ (reference sequence). This CDR3 is 12 amino acids long. The CDR3: CASSLWAGELFF. The DNA for the CDR3 is TGTGCCAGCAGCTTGTGGGCCGGGGAGCTGTTTTTT. Filled out from reference TRBV7-9 and TRBJ2-2, the complete variable domain reads DTGVSQNPRHKITKRGQNVTFRCDPISEHNRLYWYRQTLGQGPEFLTYFQNEAQLEKSRLLSDRFSAERPKGSFSTLEIQRTEQGDSAMYLCASSLWAGELFFGEGSRLTVL.